Detailed here is one TCR beta chain. Clones were read by immunoSEQ multiplex PCR, and TCRdb kept only the in-frame ones, dropping some. The sample lists 210,000 or so clones, more than 75% occurring once. The record originates from a study of blood T cell repertoires in COVID-19. Overall study: The analysed material was cDNA or gDNA that came from T cells, B-cell-depleted T cells, or PBMCs.

This CDR3 region has 13 residues. Germline V lookup: CDR1 SGHDN, CDR2 FVKESK. V gave up 4 bases and J gave up 8 bases, with 14 bases separating them. This chain joins TRBV14 and TRBJ1-2; D is unresolved. The sequence came from a man younger than 45 with acute COVID-19. The sequencing input was PBMCs or T cells enriched from blood (not recorded which). In DNA, the CDR3 is TGTGCCAGCAGCCGGAGATCTATGCGGGGCTACACCTTC. It yields the protein CASSRRSMRGYTF. Looking up the rest from reference TRBV14 and TRBJ1-2 gives the full variable domain: EAGVTQFPSHSVIEKGQTVTLRCDPISGHDNLYWYRRVMGKEIKFLLHFVKESKQDESGMPNNRFLAERTGGTYSTLKVQPAELEDSGVYFCASSRRSMRGYTFGSGTRLTVV.